Presented here are 14 T cell receptor beta chains from one specimen sequenced in a study of shared clonotypes between healthy human individuals. CD45RO-negative cells were positively selected for CCR7, leaving out terminally differentiated effector memory CD45RA+ cells. Sequencing was performed with immunoSEQ multiplex PCR; in TCRdb, only in-frame clones are kept and a portion is missing. The sample lists about 680,000 clones; 92% were seen once. The sequencing input was naive CD8+ T cells sorted from blood. The receptor source for this set is a man younger than 40 in good health.

The V gene is TRBV27, the J gene TRBJ2-7; D uncertain. The germline V and J ends were trimmed by 0 bases and 3 bases, with 6 bases remaining between them. Germline CDR1 is MNHEY and CDR2 is SMNVEV (reference sequence). This CDR3 spans 13 amino acids. The CDR3 region is CASSLSVGYEQYF. CDR3 nucleotide sequence: TGTGCCAGCAGTTTATCGGTCGGCTACGAGCAGTACTTC.

The CDR3 DNA reads as TGTGCCAGCAGCGTAGGGGGACCGATGTCCTCTGGGGCCAACGTCCTGACTTTC. Protein: CASSVGGPMSSGANVLTF. The chain recombines TRBV9 with TRBJ2-6; the D gene could be TRBD1 or TRBD2 (5 bases each). CDR1 and CDR2 from the germline V gene are SGDLS and YYNGEE. V lost 0 bases, J lost 0 bases, and 13 bases lay in between. This CDR3 spans 18 amino acids.

The rearrangement joins TRBV10-2 to TRBJ2-1; unclear D gene. Between the trimmed V and J ends, which lost 7 bases and 0 bases, there was a span of 7 bases. Germline V CDR1 and CDR2: WSHSY, SAAADI. The CDR3 loop spans 13 amino acids. CDR3 nucleotides: TGCGCCAGCAAAACTACCTCCTACAATGAGCAGTTCTTC. Protein: CASKTTSYNEQFF.

The rearrangement joins TRBV28 to TRBJ1-5; the match to TRBD1 covers 7 bases. Per germline, CDR1 MDHEN and CDR2 SYDVKM. J was trimmed by 5 bases and V by 5 bases; bases with no gene match: 3. The CDR3 spans 13 residues. The CDR3 region is CASSIDRDQPQHF. CDR3 nucleotide sequence: TGTGCCAGCAGTATCGACAGGGATCAGCCCCAGCATTTT.

The V call is TRBV27, the J call TRBJ2-1, with unresolved D. The CDR3 spans 16 residues. Trimming stripped 0 bases from V and 8 bases from J, with 17 bases between. Germline CDR1 is MNHEY and CDR2 is SMNVEV (reference sequence). This CDR3 is CASSLSMGGLYYEQFF. CDR3 nucleotides: TGTGCCAGCAGTTTATCGATGGGCGGCCTGTATTATGAGCAGTTCTTC.

There are many counts of this clone. The chain joins TRBV27 to TRBJ2-1, with TRBD2 matching 7 bases. The ends lost 5 bases at V and 7 bases at J; junction bases unmatched: 8. CDR1 is MNHEY and CDR2 is SMNVEV in the germline V gene (reference sequence). The CDR3 runs to 14 residues. The CDR3 DNA is TGTGCCAGCAGTAGCGGGGCCTCCCTGAATGAGCAGTTCTTC. This codes for CASSSGASLNEQFF.

The J gene is TRBJ2-1, the V gene TRBV6-1; TRBD2 might be the D (6 bases). The CDR3 has 14 amino acids. V lost 6 bases and J 4 bases, leaving 13 bases between the germline ends. CDR1 is MNHNS, CDR2 SASEGT, per germline. The CDR3 loop reads CASRDGGYYNEQFF. In nucleotides, the CDR3 is TGTGCCAGCAGAGATGGGGGGTATTACAATGAGCAGTTCTTC.

The chain links TRBV6-8 to TRBJ2-5; D remains unclear. Trimming shortened V by 11 bases and J by 4 bases, and 11 bases separated the two germline ends. Germline values: CDR1 MNHGY, CDR2 SAAAGT. CDR3 length equals 11 residues. Here the CDR3 DNA reads TGTGCCTCAATTTTGGGAGAGACCCAGTACTTC. The encoded protein is CASILGETQYF.

The chain carries TRBV14 and TRBJ2-5; 7 bases map to TRBD1. With V trimmed by 4 bases and J by 7 bases, 15 bases remained unmatched. CDR3 length: 16 residues. The germline V gene encodes CDR1 SGHDN and CDR2 FVKESK. In DNA form, the CDR3 reads TGTGCCAGCAGCCCCGGGGTGCTAAGCCCAGGGGGGACCCAGTACTTC. This encodes CASSPGVLSPGGTQYF.

The chain links TRBV5-6 to TRBJ1-2; D is unresolved. Trimming took 0 bases from V and 4 from J, leaving 16 bases between them. There are 16 residues in the CDR3. CDR1 and CDR2 from the germline V gene are SGHDT and YYEEEE. The CDR3 here is CASSLGASQVPYGYTF. As DNA, the CDR3 is TGTGCCAGCAGCTTGGGGGCATCCCAGGTACCCTATGGCTACACCTTC.

The chain couples TRBV7-8 to TRBJ2-3; no clear D gene. Germline assignment: CDR1 SGHVS and CDR2 FQNEAQ. This CDR3 region has 16 residues. Trimming took off 0 bases at V and 1 base at J, with 11 bases between the two ends. CDR3 in DNA: TGTGCCAGCAGCTTAGCGCCCCAGCGTCGCACAGATACGCAGTATTTT. Translation gives CASSLAPQRRTDTQYF. Looking up the rest from reference TRBV7-8 and TRBJ2-3 gives the full variable domain: GAGVSQSPRYKVAKRGQDVALRCDPISGHVSLFWYQQALGQGPEFLTYFQNEAQLDKSGLPSDRFFAERPEGSVSTLKIQRTQQEDSAVYLCASSLAPQRRTDTQYFGPGTRLTVL.

The genes are TRBV6-1 and TRBJ2-3; D possibly corresponds to TRBD2 (5 bases). The germline V and J ends were trimmed by 1 base and 2 bases, with 10 bases remaining between them. CDR1 and CDR2 from the germline V gene are MNHNS and SASEGT. This CDR3 is built from 15 residues. CDR3 residues: CASSEEPAVTDTQYF. The DNA of the CDR3 is TGTGCCAGCAGTGAAGAACCAGCGGTCACAGATACGCAGTATTTT.

This chain links TRBV19 with TRBJ2-6, with 7 bases fitting TRBD2. Germline CDR1 reads LNHDA; CDR2 reads SQIVND (reference sequence). This CDR3 is built from 12 residues. The CDR3 DNA follows: TGTGCGAGCGGGACTGGGGCCAACGTCCTGACTTTC. Translation gives CASGTGANVLTF.

This chain joins TRBV7-7 and TRBJ2-1, with D perhaps matching TRBD2 (5 bases). Trimming stripped 5 bases from V and 6 bases from J, with 17 bases between. The CDR3 sequence is 15 residues long. From germline, CDR1 is SSHAT and CDR2 FNYEAQ (reference sequence). DNA of the CDR3: TGTGCCAGCAGCCCCCGGGTAGCCGGGATCAATGAGCAGTTCTTC. Its protein is CASSPRVAGINEQFF.